One and the same sample provided the 18 T cell receptor beta chains below, sequenced in a study of HIV-infected patients and healthy controls. Whole blood was used without fractionation, so all unsorted peripheral T cells were included. Approximately 510 ng RNA was reverse transcribed with alpha and beta constant-region primers. Alpha and beta chain libraries were made separately by chain-specific third strand synthesis with multiplexing indices. A single record per CDR3 protein comes from TCRdb applying MiXCR to the 5' RACE reads. This table holds about 9,600 distinct CDR3 sequences, 5.2% found once. Sequenced material: blood, taken before antiretroviral therapy. All receptors derive from an adult with HIV infection.

The V call is TRBV4-2, the J call TRBJ1-2; TRBD1 is a possible D gene (5 bases). CDR1 is LGHNA, CDR2 YNFKEQ, per germline. The CDR3 has 17 amino acids. V lost 0 bases and J 5 bases, leaving 19 bases between the germline ends. The CDR3 reads CASSQDIVSGLIYGYTF. CDR3 DNA sequence: TGTGCCAGCAGCCAAGATATCGTTTCGGGACTGATTTATGGCTACACCTTC.

By its share, this clonotype is medium-sized. The chain recombines TRBV12-3 or TRBV12-4 with TRBJ2-1; D might be TRBD2 (5 bases). This CDR3 is built from 14 residues. The germline V and J ends were trimmed by 6 bases and 4 bases, with 13 bases remaining between them. The CDR3 loop is CASRPLAGYNEQFF. The CDR3, as DNA: TGTGCCAGCAGACCGCTAGCAGGTTACAATGAGCAGTTCTTC.

This clonotype was seen many times. J is TRBJ2-7 and V is TRBV7-9, with TRBD2 identical over 9 bases. From germline, CDR1 is SEHNR and CDR2 FQNEAQ (reference sequence). With 3 bases clipped from V and 2 bases from J, the junction kept 5 bases outside the gene matches. The CDR3 is 15 amino acids. CDR3 coding DNA: TGTGCCAGCAGCTTTTATAGCGGGGGAACCTACGAGCAGTACTTC. The encoded protein is CASSFYSGGTYEQYF.

There are a few counts of this clonotype. DNA of the CDR3: TGTGCCAGCAGACCCCCGGGACTAGCGGGCTTTTACACAGATACGCAGTATTTT. It translates to CASRPPGLAGFYTDTQYF. This sequence joins TRBV12-3 or TRBV12-4 and TRBJ2-3, with 12 bases matching TRBD2. The CDR3 runs to 18 residues. The J segment lost 2 bases and the V segment lost 6 bases, leaving 12 bases of the junction unmatched.

The rearrangement joins TRBV6-1 to TRBJ2-7; the D is unclear. This CDR3 is built from 13 residues. Germline values: CDR1 MNHNS, CDR2 SASEGT. The DNA for the CDR3 is TGTGCCAGCAGTGAGGTGCCTGGGTTGGTTATGACGGTC. Encoded protein: CASSEVPGLVMTV.

This clonotype was counted at least ten times. This chain links TRBV5-4 with TRBJ2-1; possibly TRBD2 for D (6 bases). The CDR3 spans 14 residues. V lost 9 bases, J lost 8 bases, and 21 bases lay in between. Germline values: CDR1 SGHNT, CDR2 YYREEE (reference sequence). CDR3 region: CAINGRGMVDEQFF. As DNA, the CDR3 is TGTGCCATCAATGGCCGCGGGATGGTTGATGAGCAGTTCTTC.

This clonotype was picked up many times. V and J are TRBV28 and TRBJ2-1; 8 bases agree with TRBD1. The CDR3 runs to 15 residues. Germline V gene data show CDR1 as MDHEN and CDR2 as SYDVKM. V was pared by 3 bases and J by 4 bases, with 5 bases of the junction left unmatched. The DNA of the CDR3 is TGTGCCAGCAGTTTCGACAGGGGAGTTTACAATGAGCAGTTCTTC. Protein product: CASSFDRGVYNEQFF.

This clonotype appeared many times. This sequence joins TRBV11-3 and TRBJ1-6; D call uncertain. The length of the CDR3 is 19 residues. The germline V gene encodes CDR1 SGHNT and CDR2 YENEEA. Trimming stripped 6 bases from V and 8 bases from J, with 29 bases between. The CDR3 DNA sequence: TGTGCCAGCAGAATAGGGCGCAGGCCCGCACTCCTCACCCATTCACCCCTCCACTTT. This sequence encodes CASRIGRRPALLTHSPLHF.

This clonotype was seen ten or more times. The rearrangement uses TRBV12-3 or TRBV12-4 and TRBJ1-1; tentative D call: TRBD1 (6 bases). V lost 7 bases, J lost 0 bases, and 12 bases lay in between. This CDR3 comprises 14 residues. CDR3 loop: CASTLDRLNTEAFF. CDR3 nucleotides: TGTGCCAGCACCCTCGACAGGTTGAACACTGAAGCTTTCTTT.

This clonotype occurred many times. The V call is TRBV30, the J call TRBJ2-1; 8 nucleotides match TRBD1. Germline V gives CDR1 GTSNPN, CDR2 SVGIG (reference sequence). J gave up 3 bases and V 2 bases, and 6 bases lay outside the gene matches. This CDR3 has 15 amino acids. The CDR3 DNA sequence: TGTGCCTGGAGTATAGGGACAGGAGACTACAATGAGCAGTTCTTC. Encoded protein: CAWSIGTGDYNEQFF.

This clonotype was counted at least ten times. This sequence joins TRBV21-1 and TRBJ2-5; the table names TRBD1, a call not compared with the DNA. TRBV21-1 is a recognized pseudogene. The CDR3 runs to 12 residues. Here the CDR3 reads CASNSTEETQYF. CDR3 sequence (DNA): TGTGCCAGCAATTCGACAGAAGAGACCCAGTACTTC.

This clonotype showed up many times. The rearrangement joins TRBV5-6 to TRBJ1-6; D call uncertain. This CDR3 contains 12 residues. Trimming stripped 3 bases from V and 7 bases from J, with 5 bases between. Germline CDR1 SGHDT, CDR2 YYEEEE. Here the CDR3 reads CASSSENSPLHF. DNA of the CDR3: TGTGCCAGCAGCTCCGAGAATTCACCCCTCCACTTT. Looking up the rest from reference TRBV5-6 and TRBJ1-6 gives the full variable domain: DAGVTQSPTHLIKTRGQQVTLRCSPKSGHDTVSWYQQALGQGPQFIFQYYEEEERQRGNFPDRFSGHQFPNYSSELNVNALLLGDSALYLCASSSENSPLHFGNGTRLTVT.

Within the sample, this clonotype is medium-sized. The J gene is TRBJ2-3, the V gene TRBV12-3 or TRBV12-4; 10 bases map to TRBD1. The CDR3 runs 15 residues. V was pared by 4 bases and J by 4 bases, with 5 bases of the junction left unmatched. The CDR3 bases are TGTGCCAGCAGTTCCGGACAGGGGGGATCAGATACGCAGTATTTT. Its translation: CASSSGQGGSDTQYF.

The sample holds many counts of this clonotype. CDR3 amino acids: CSASPTTPGTGRPYNEQFF. The CDR3 nucleotides read TGCAGTGCTAGCCCAACCACCCCCGGGACAGGGCGTCCCTACAATGAGCAGTTCTTC. This chain joins TRBV20-1 and TRBJ2-1; 9 nucleotides line up with TRBD1. After removal of 3 bases from V and 2 bases from J, the junction contained 17 bases not matched to a gene. CDR3 size: 19 residues. The germline CDR1 and CDR2 sequences are DFQATT and SNEGSKA (reference sequence).

This clonotype came up many times. The chain uses TRBV20-1 and TRBJ2-5; D unresolved. Looked up from germline, CDR1 is DFQATT and CDR2 is SNEGSKA (reference sequence). V was shortened by 2 bases and J by 5 bases, with 18 bases between the two germline ends. The CDR3 loop spans 15 amino acids. The CDR3 region has the DNA TGCAGTGCTAGATCCCCGTTGGAAGGTTCGGAGACCCAGTACTTC. Encoded protein: CSARSPLEGSETQYF.

V is TRBV29-1 and J is TRBJ2-1; 10 bases align to TRBD2. Germline V gene lookup returns CDR1 SQVTM and CDR2 ANQGSEA. V gave up 7 bases and J gave up 4 bases; unmatched junction bases: 10. The CDR3 is 15 residues long. CDR3 residues: CSAAPGLAEYNEQFF. The DNA for the CDR3 is TGCAGCGCTGCCCCTGGACTAGCGGAATACAATGAGCAGTTCTTC.

This clonotype was picked up many times. V gene TRBV7-9 combines with J gene TRBJ2-7; D not resolved. V lost 5 bases, J lost 2 bases, and 10 bases lay in between. Germline V lookup: CDR1 SEHNR, CDR2 FQNEAQ (reference sequence). The CDR3 length is 13 residues. The CDR3 sequence is CASSDDLTYEQYF. The CDR3 DNA follows: TGTGCCAGCAGCGACGACCTGACCTACGAGCAGTACTTC.

The sample holds many counts of this clonotype. The rearrangement links TRBV11-2 to TRBJ2-5; 7 nucleotides match TRBD1. J lost 10 bases, V lost 1 base, and 12 bases had no gene match. This CDR3 is built from 15 residues. Germline assignment: CDR1 SGHAT and CDR2 FQNNGV. The CDR3 DNA follows: TGTGCCAGCAGCTTAGGGGGTGAGGGAGACAGGGTCCAGTACTTC. It encodes CASSLGGEGDRVQYF.